This TCR beta chain was identified in a study of blood T cells in healthy people across ages. Overall study results and limits: Donors of long life had a larger count of naive CD4+ cells and greater diversity than aged donors.

Sample-barcoded 5' priming and a J-beta primer mix drove a second PCR of roughly 6 to 12 cycles. Each cDNA molecule was tagged by a template-switch adaptor with 12 random nucleotides. TCRdb re-derived calls from the 5' RACE reads in MiXCR, one entry per CDR3 protein. There are around 2 million distinct CDR3 sequences in the sample; 35% to 50% occur only once, and under 30% lies in the top ten. The germline V gene has CDR1 SGHTA and CDR2 FQGNSA. This CDR3 is 16 amino acids long. The trim removed 1 base at V and 14 bases at J, leaving 10 bases unmatched. The study drew donors from healthy Caucasian individuals in Russia aged about 6 to 90. Remarks on this clonotype: The antigen remains undetermined.

The receptor's source is a human donor in good health. The specimen sequenced was blood. The chain carries TRBV7-2 and TRBJ1-6; 11 bases are a match to TRBD1. CDR3 sequence reads: CASSLVAGQGVRALHF. CDR3 in DNA: TGTGCCAGCAGCTTAGTGGCGGGACAGGGGGTTCGGGCCCTCCACTTT.